The TCR beta chain described here comes from a study of shared clonotypes between healthy human individuals (dated by TCRdb to 2020 to 2022). Background for the entire study: The cohort included a few men and a couple of women between 18 and 49 years of age. For each donor, three plates each were used for CD4 naive and CD4 memory, two plates were used for CD8 naive, and one plate was used for CD8 memory. To estimate repertoire size and how much clonotype sharing occurs between individuals, the study deeply sequenced the blood TCR repertoires of roughly 5 healthy adults. To increase sequencing depth and limit assay-specific biases, different laboratories used diverse techniques to prepare libraries and sequence TCR repertoires. Per donor, leukapheresis produced somewhere between about 0.94 and 9 billion PBMCs.

Broader findings and caveats from the paper: Because the study included only a small number of donors, the genetic and exposure-history diversity represented was limited. Naive subsets generally had larger estimated clonotype richness than memory subsets did. Only blood was sampled, and tissue TCR repertoires likely differ from those in blood. Sharing across several donors was observed for approximately 4.6% of naive CD4, over 3% of naive CD8, 2.3% of memory CD4, and roughly 0.4% of memory CD8 clonotypes. Incomplete sequencing was indicated by rarefaction of sorted-subset datasets, despite the large sequencing depth. Pairwise subsampling led to the expectation that sequencing depth would affect the degree of clonotype sharing among donors. Clonotypes shared by all four sorted-subset donors showed higher generation probabilities than non-shared clonotypes.

Taken from the germline V gene, the CDR1 and CDR2 loops are SGDLS and YYNGEE. There are 12 amino acids in the CDR3, from cysteine to phenylalanine inclusive. Left in the record is the CDR3 DNA by itself, 36 bases read in frame from the first base. V and J are truncated by 7 bases and 0 bases respectively, leaving an intervening sequence of 8 bases. To note about this clone: It has no known antigen specificity. The input lacks base qualities; no much larger clone sits a single base away.

CD8 naive samples consisted of CD45RO-negative cells that were positively selected for CCR7, yielding a CD45RA+CCR7+ population without TemRA cells. The donors were healthy, HIV-negative adults with no recently reported acute infections or vaccinations. Every donor was a Caucasian adult residing in Nashville, Tennessee, USA. After blood collection by leukapheresis, PBMCs were isolated using Ficoll-Histopaque density gradient centrifugation and then cryopreserved in the vapor phase of liquid nitrogen. Purity and quantity of every magnetically sorted T cell population were checked by analytical flow cytometry. Genomic DNA was isolated from every sorted fraction and measured by UV absorbance on a Nanodrop 2000c. Using the deep immunoSEQ assay, TCR CDR3 regions were amplified from genomic DNA by multiplex PCR. Extracted genomic DNA from each cell subset was distributed evenly across all wells of several immunoSEQ 96-well plates, and each plate was treated as a replicate. Each replicate PCR for sorted subsets received roughly 0.2 ug genomic DNA, equal to roughly 30,000 T cell genomes. Purified libraries were measured with a Qubit 3.0 fluorometer, size-checked on a Bioanalyzer 2100, and measured again with the KAPA Library Quantification kit. Every immunoSEQ 96-well plate was sequenced on a dedicated single-read 150-cycle Illumina NextSeq 550 flow cell. The original methods were these. Because only junctional sequences without quality scores were contained in the immunoSEQ output, filtering matching that applied to full-length reads could not be performed. Sequences were annotated with PyIR, a Python wrapper for IgBLAST v1.9, using IMGT germline references to assign V/J genes and CDR3. Reads were filtered out if the reads had weak V/J assignments (E-value above 1e-6), no CDR3, stop codons, out-of-frame junctions, or ambiguous translated residues. V3J clonotypes were defined by identical inferred V gene, J gene, and CDR3 amino acid sequence. Percentage overlap between repertoires was calculated by dividing the number of shared unique clonotypes by the size of the smaller repertoire. Repertoire richness was assessed with RTK rarefaction, the Chao1 estimator, and Recon v2.1 estimates of unobserved clonotypes. OLGA was used to compute generation probabilities for all TCRbeta clonotypes that the gDNA method yielded from a handful of donors. Imported from immuneACCESS, the table was reduced by TCRdb to in-frame sequences with V and J called. These copies leave out some clones; in studies compared against another copy, an unresolved V gene accounts for under half, and the cause of the remainder is not known. V and J calls and clone size are those listed in that table; D and trimming were worked out from the DNA. The sample data list just over 2,000,000 clones, and over 85% of these were observed just once. Of the sample, more than 0.95% is held by the ten largest clones.

Recombination linked TRBV9 to TRBJ2-7; the D segment is perhaps TRBD1 or TRBD2, each sharing 6 matched bases. This clonotype was sampled from a man between 18 and 29 years old in good health. Specimen: naive CD8+ T cells sorted from blood. The meaning of the sample's cell subset or site label: CD45RA+CCR7+. CDR3 loop: CASGGGSYEQYF. The DNA is as follows: TGTGCCAGCGGAGGGGGCTCCTACGAGCAGTACTTC.